One and the same sample provided the 16 T cell receptor beta chains below, sequenced in a study of T-cell reconstitution after alpha-beta-depleted transplantation in children. Unique molecular identifiers were used in preparing the TCRbeta library. From the PCR reads, TCRdb called clonotypes with MiXCR, one entry per CDR3 protein. The table has fewer than 700,000 distinct CDR3 sequences, around 13% seen once; the top ten hold 2% to 2.5%. This specimen was PBMCs, mostly from graft donor cells, taken 360 days after TCRalphabeta/CD19-depleted stem cell transplant. The receptors originated from a male patient aged 10 to 17 who had a stem cell transplant for acute myeloid leukemia, so the T cells may come from the graft donor.

In its sample, this clonotype was seen a few times. This chain links TRBV11-2 with TRBJ2-3, with 12 bases fitting TRBD2. CDR1 and CDR2 from the germline V gene are SGHAT and FQNNGV. The CDR3 is 18 amino acids. Germline trimming cut 0 bases from V and 4 bases from J; bases unmatched to any gene: 8. DNA for the CDR3: TGTGCCAGCAGCTTAGAGATGATCCTAGCGGGAGGGGCAGATACGCAGTATTTT. Translating gives CASSLEMILAGGADTQYF. The full variable domain, completed using reference TRBV11-2 and TRBJ2-3, is EAGVAQSPRYKIIEKRQSVAFWCNPISGHATLYWYQQILGQGPKLLIQFQNNGVVDDSQLPKDRFSAERLKGVDSTLKIQPAKLEDSAVYLCASSLEMILAGGADTQYFGPGTRLTVL.

There are a few counts of this clonotype. The gene calls are TRBV20-1 and TRBJ2-5; 10 nucleotides align to TRBD2. Germline CDR1 and CDR2: DFQATT and SNEGSKA (reference sequence). With V trimmed by 4 bases and J by 3 bases, 8 bases remained unmatched. The CDR3 has 15 residues. The CDR3: CSATESGRVKETQYF. CDR3 DNA: TGCAGTGCTACTGAAAGCGGGAGGGTGAAAGAGACCCAGTACTTC.

J is TRBJ2-7 and V is TRBV4-2, with D possibly matching TRBD1 (6 bases). V was shortened by 1 base and J by 3 bases, with 13 bases between the two germline ends. Germline-derived CDR1 and CDR2 are LGHNA and YNFKEQ. There are 15 residues in the CDR3. This CDR3 is CASSQARDNRYEQYF. In DNA, the CDR3 is TGTGCCAGCAGCCAAGCCCGGGACAACCGCTACGAGCAGTACTTC.

In this sample, this clonotype turned up many times. The chain uses TRBV20-1 and TRBJ2-1; tentative D call: TRBD2 (6 bases). This CDR3 is 14 amino acids long. The V end was cut by 3 bases, the J end by 6 bases, with 15 bases between. Germline V gene data show CDR1 as DFQATT and CDR2 as SNEGSKA (reference sequence). In DNA form, the CDR3 reads TGCAGTGCTAGTCGACTAGGATGGGGCAATGAGCAGTTCTTC. This codes for CSASRLGWGNEQFF.

The rearrangement uses TRBV6-2 or TRBV6-3 and TRBJ2-2; D is undetermined. This CDR3 comprises 16 residues. The germline V gene encodes CDR1 MNHEY and CDR2 SVGEGT. Trimming stripped 4 bases from V and 4 bases from J, with 16 bases between. The CDR3 nucleotides are TGTGCCAGCAGTTTCGGAACAGCGCACCTCACCGGGGAGCTGTTTTTT. Encoded protein: CASSFGTAHLTGELFF.

A word on this clonotype: Sequence at one end of the junction differs from germline and may be a read error. V is TRBV20-1 and J is TRBJ2-7, with 11 bases that match TRBD2. Germline V lookup: CDR1 DFQATT, CDR2 SNEGSKA (reference sequence). The CDR3 has 16 residues. CDR3 DNA: TGCTGTGCTAGGGGCGGGACTAGCGGACTCTCCTACGAGCAGTACTTC. It translates to CCARGGTSGLSYEQYF.

The CDR3 here is CASSLAAQWQGKVNEQFF. CDR3 DNA: TGTGCCAGCAGCTTAGCCGCCCAGTGGCAGGGGAAAGTCAATGAGCAGTTCTTC. The V and J genes are TRBV7-2 and TRBJ2-1; weak D call: TRBD1 (6 bases). Germline V lookup: CDR1 SGHTA, CDR2 FQGNSA. Deletions cut 0 bases from V and 6 bases from J, with 21 bases between. The CDR3 runs 18 residues.

The CDR3 coding sequence is TGTGCCAGCAGTGTTCTAGCGGTAACCGGGGAGCTGTTTTTT. This gives the protein CASSVLAVTGELFF. V gene TRBV25-1 combines with J gene TRBJ2-2; 7 bases are shared with TRBD2. This CDR3 has 14 amino acids. Per germline, CDR1 MGHDK and CDR2 SYGVNS. The J segment lost 5 bases and the V segment lost 4 bases, leaving 4 bases of the junction unmatched.

This clonotype came up many times. The genes are TRBV28 and TRBJ1-3; 10 bases match TRBD1. The CDR3 runs to 17 residues. The V segment lost 0 bases and the J segment 3 bases; nucleotides outside the gene matches: 5. Germline CDR1 reads MDHEN; CDR2 reads SYDVKM. CDR3 amino acids: CASSLWTGGAGGNTIYF. CDR3 sequence (DNA): TGTGCCAGCAGTTTATGGACAGGGGGCGCGGGTGGAAACACCATATATTTT.

The chain is built from TRBV28 and TRBJ2-5; D gene unclear. Germline V lookup: CDR1 MDHEN, CDR2 SYDVKM. CDR3 length: 13 residues. The V and J ends lost 6 bases and 7 bases respectively, with 15 bases between them. CDR3 coding DNA: TGTGCCAGCAGCCGCCCAGTAACGGCGACCCAGTACTTC. Its translation is CASSRPVTATQYF.

This clonotype was counted ten times or more. The V call is TRBV20-1, the J call TRBJ2-5; D call uncertain. The CDR3 is 12 residues long. Germline CDR1 and CDR2: DFQATT and SNEGSKA (reference sequence). With 3 bases removed from V and 0 bases from J, the gap between germline ends came to 5 bases. The CDR3 sequence is CSASGHQETQYF. For the CDR3, the DNA is TGCAGTGCTAGTGGGCACCAAGAGACCCAGTACTTC.

The genes are TRBV3-1 and TRBJ2-7; TRBD2 is a possible D gene (6 bases). CDR1 and CDR2 from the germline V gene are LGHDT and YNNKEL (reference sequence). The V end was cut by 4 bases, the J end by 1 base, with 14 bases between. The CDR3 is 15 residues long. CDR3 coding DNA: TGTGCCAGCAGCCGCGCCGGGACTTTGTCCTACGAGCAGTACTTC. Its protein product is CASSRAGTLSYEQYF.

This clonotype was picked up many times. This chain connects TRBV29-1 to TRBJ1-1, with a tentative D call TRBD1 (6 bases). There are 12 residues in the CDR3. Germline lookup yields CDR1 SQVTM and CDR2 ANQGSEA. V gave up 7 bases and J gave up 4 bases, with 13 bases separating them. The CDR3 sequence is CSAVPGVTEAFF. The CDR3 nucleotides are TGCAGCGCCGTTCCAGGGGTCACTGAAGCTTTCTTT.

There are a few counts of this clonotype. The chain couples TRBV28 to TRBJ2-5; 10 bases match TRBD2. The CDR3 has 14 residues. The V gene's germline CDR1 is MDHEN and CDR2 SYDVKM. V was pared by 5 bases and J by 3 bases, with 3 bases of the junction left unmatched. The CDR3 DNA sequence: TGTGCCAGCAGTCACGGACTAGCGGAAGAGACCCAGTACTTC. As protein: CASSHGLAEETQYF.

This clonotype was recorded at least ten times. The rearrangement links TRBV29-1 to TRBJ1-1; no firm D call. Looked up from germline, CDR1 is SQVTM and CDR2 is ANQGSEA. This CDR3 has 14 residues. V shed 7 bases and J shed 6 bases, with 21 bases lying between them. The CDR3 DNA sequence: TGCAGCGCGAATTCCGGAATCTTTATCGCTGAAGCTTTCTTT. Translated, it gives CSANSGIFIAEAFF.

V gene TRBV28 combines with J gene TRBJ1-5, with D possibly being TRBD1 (6 bases). This CDR3 has 14 residues. Trimming removed 3 bases from V and 4 bases from J, with 10 bases in between. CDR1 is MDHEN and CDR2 is SYDVKM in the germline V gene. The CDR3: CASSLWDTNQPQHF. CDR3 bases: TGTGCCAGCAGTTTGTGGGACACAAATCAGCCCCAGCATTTT.